This T cell receptor beta chain stems from a study of blood T cell repertoires in COVID-19. For the study at large: Acute and convalescent COVID-19 specimens originated in the United States, Italy and Spain.

Enrollment of patients from Seattle took place during active infection, with longitudinal follow-up. The germline V gene has CDR1 GTSNPN and CDR2 SVGIG (reference sequence). With 0 bases removed from V and 5 bases from J, the gap between germline ends came to 7 bases. This CDR3 spans 13 amino acids. The data were produced by immunoSEQ multiplex PCR, yet TCRdb's version contains in-frame clones alone and is incomplete. The table includes around 100,000 clones, 89% detected once. The J gene is TRBJ2-2, the V gene TRBV30; no reliable D call. The origin of this receptor is a man aged 45-65 years with COVID-19, enrolled during active disease. Sequences were obtained from peripheral blood. CDR3 nucleotide sequence: TGTGCCTGGAGTGTAACCGGGACCGGGGAGCTGTTTTTT. Encoded protein: CAWSVTGTGELFF.